What follows is one T cell receptor beta chain and its context. No antigen is known for it. Base qualities are not at hand, and no much larger clone is one base apart. Including the terminal cysteine and phenylalanine, the CDR3 comprises 14 residues. Only the CDR3 DNA is retained, 42 bases long and in frame from the first base. The germline V gene encodes CDR1 SGHTA and CDR2 FQGNSA. The library was obtained by RT-PCR. For sequencing, an Illumina HiSeq 2500 was employed. The raw public data were reprocessed by TCRdb itself: fastp quality trimming at Q25, MiXCR clonotype calling, in-frame beta chains only. Each record represents a unique CDR3 protein, reported with the most common genes and DNA among its rows. The sample has about 240,000 distinct CDR3 sequences on record, more than 9% of them singletons. Over 6.5% of the sample comes from the top ten. The entry originates in a study of response to subunit inactivated influenza vaccine (dated 2018 in TCRdb). Concerning the study at large: Deep quantitative T cell receptor repertoire profiling was used in the study to track responses to a trivalent subunit inactivated influenza vaccine.

The research as a whole found: The authors suggested that each seasonal influenza vaccination may recruit only a limited number of new T cells.

This specimen consisted of non-naive T cells sorted from PBMCs, obtained around two weeks before vaccination. Sample cell subset or site, as interpreted from the label and publication: memory T cell fraction. Recombination connected TRBV7-2 to TRBJ2-3; the D segment could be TRBD1, given 5 matching bases. The J call is in doubt because the DNA end fits TRBJ1-5 better. The receptor was isolated from a man aged 50 to 59 who received an inactivated influenza vaccine. Donor details come from another sample of the same person, matched by shared clones. The CDR3 region reads CASSFLVTTDTQHF. The DNA reads TGTGCCAGCAGCTTTCTAGTTACGACAGATACGCAGCATTTT.